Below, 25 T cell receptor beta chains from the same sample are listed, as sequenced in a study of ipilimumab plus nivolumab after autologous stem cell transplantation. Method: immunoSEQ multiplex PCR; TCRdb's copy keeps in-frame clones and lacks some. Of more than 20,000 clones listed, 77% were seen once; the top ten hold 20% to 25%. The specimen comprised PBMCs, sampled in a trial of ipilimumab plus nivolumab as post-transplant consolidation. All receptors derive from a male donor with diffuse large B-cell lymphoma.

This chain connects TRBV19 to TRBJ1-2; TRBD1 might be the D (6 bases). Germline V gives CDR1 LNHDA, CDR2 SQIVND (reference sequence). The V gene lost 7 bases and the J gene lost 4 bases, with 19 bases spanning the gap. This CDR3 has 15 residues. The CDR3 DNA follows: TGTGCCAGTACCAAGCCTCGGACAGAGGGCTATGGCTACACCTTC. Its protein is CASTKPRTEGYGYTF.

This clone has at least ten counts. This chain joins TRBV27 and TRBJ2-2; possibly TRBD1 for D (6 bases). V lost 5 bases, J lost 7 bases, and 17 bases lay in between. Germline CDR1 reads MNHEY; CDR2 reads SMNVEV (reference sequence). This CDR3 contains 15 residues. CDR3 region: CASSGPVGGFGELFF. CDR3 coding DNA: TGTGCCAGCAGTGGTCCCGTAGGGGGTTTCGGGGAGCTGTTTTTT.

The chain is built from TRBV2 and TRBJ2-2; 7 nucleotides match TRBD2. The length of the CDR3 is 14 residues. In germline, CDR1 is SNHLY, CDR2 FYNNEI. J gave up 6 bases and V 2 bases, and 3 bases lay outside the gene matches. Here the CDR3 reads CASSEFGRAGELFF. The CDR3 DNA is TGTGCCAGCAGTGAATTTGGGAGGGCCGGGGAGCTGTTTTTT.

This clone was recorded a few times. DNA for the CDR3: TGTGCCAGCAGTATGACGGGGGATCAAGAGACCCAGTACTTC. Translation gives CASSMTGDQETQYF. This sequence joins TRBV6-1 and TRBJ2-5; TRBD2 is a possible D gene (6 bases). The CDR3 loop spans 14 amino acids. Germline V gene lookup returns CDR1 MNHNS and CDR2 SASEGT. The V end was cut by 5 bases, the J end by 2 bases, with 12 bases between.

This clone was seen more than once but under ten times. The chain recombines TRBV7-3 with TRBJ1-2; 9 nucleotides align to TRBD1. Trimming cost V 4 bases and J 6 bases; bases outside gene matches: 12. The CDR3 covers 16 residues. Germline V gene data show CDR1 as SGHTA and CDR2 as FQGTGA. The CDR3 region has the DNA TGTGCCAGCAGCTCGGCACCGGGACAGGGTAGCGATGGCTACACCTTC. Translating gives CASSSAPGQGSDGYTF.

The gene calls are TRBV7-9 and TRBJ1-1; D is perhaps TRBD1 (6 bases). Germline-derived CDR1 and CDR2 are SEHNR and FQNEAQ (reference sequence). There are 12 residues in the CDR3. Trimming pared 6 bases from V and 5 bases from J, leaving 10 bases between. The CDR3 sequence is CASRTGNTEAFF. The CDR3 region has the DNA TGTGCCAGCAGAACAGGGAATACTGAAGCTTTCTTT. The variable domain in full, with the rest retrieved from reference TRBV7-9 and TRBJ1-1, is DTGVSQNPRHKITKRGQNVTFRCDPISEHNRLYWYRQTLGQGPEFLTYFQNEAQLEKSRLLSDRFSAERPKGSFSTLEIQRTEQGDSAMYLCASRTGNTEAFFGQGTRLTVV.

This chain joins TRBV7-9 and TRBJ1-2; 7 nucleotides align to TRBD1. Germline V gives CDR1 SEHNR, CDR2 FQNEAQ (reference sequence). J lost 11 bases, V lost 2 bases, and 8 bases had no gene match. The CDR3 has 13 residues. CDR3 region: CASSLRNRGRYTF. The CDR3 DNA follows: TGTGCCAGCAGCTTACGGAACAGGGGCCGGTACACCTTC.

For the CDR3, the DNA is TGTGCCAGCAGCCAATCGCTCCAGGGCACCTACGAGCAGTACTTC. This codes for CASSQSLQGTYEQYF. The genes are TRBV14 and TRBJ2-7; weak D call: TRBD1 (5 bases). Germline CDR1 and CDR2: SGHDN and FVKESK. The CDR3 covers 15 residues. V was trimmed by 2 bases and J by 2 bases, leaving 13 bases between them. Looking up the rest from reference TRBV14 and TRBJ2-7 gives the full variable domain: EAGVTQFPSHSVIEKGQTVTLRCDPISGHDNLYWYRRVMGKEIKFLLHFVKESKQDESGMPNNRFLAERTGGTYSTLKVQPAELEDSGVYFCASSQSLQGTYEQYFGPGTRLTVT.

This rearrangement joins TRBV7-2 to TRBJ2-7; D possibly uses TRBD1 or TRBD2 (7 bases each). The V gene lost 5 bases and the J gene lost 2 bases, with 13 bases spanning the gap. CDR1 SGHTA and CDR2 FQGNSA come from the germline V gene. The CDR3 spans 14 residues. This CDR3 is CASSPQGGAYEQYF. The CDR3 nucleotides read TGTGCCAGCAGCCCCCAGGGGGGGGCCTACGAGCAGTACTTC.

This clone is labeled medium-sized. As DNA, the CDR3 is TGTGCCAGTAGTCTGGAGAATAGCAATCAGCCCCAGCATTTT. The encoded protein is CASSLENSNQPQHF. J is TRBJ1-5 and V is TRBV19; no reliable D call. Germline CDR1 is LNHDA and CDR2 is SQIVND (reference sequence). The V end was cut by 5 bases, the J end by 0 bases, with 8 bases between. CDR3 size: 14 residues.

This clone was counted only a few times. The CDR3 bases are TGTGCCAGCAGCTTAGCATATGGCAGGGAGGTCTACGAGCAGTACTTC. Translation: CASSLAYGREVYEQYF. This chain connects TRBV7-8 to TRBJ2-7; a weak D match, TRBD2 (6 bases). Trimming left V 0 bases short and J 3 bases short, with 15 bases between. The CDR3 is made up of 16 amino acids. The germline CDR1 and CDR2 sequences are SGHVS and FQNEAQ. The full variable domain, with the rest looked up from reference TRBV7-8 and TRBJ2-7, is GAGVSQSPRYKVAKRGQDVALRCDPISGHVSLFWYQQALGQGPEFLTYFQNEAQLDKSGLPSDRFFAERPEGSVSTLKIQRTQQEDSAVYLCASSLAYGREVYEQYFGPGTRLTVT.

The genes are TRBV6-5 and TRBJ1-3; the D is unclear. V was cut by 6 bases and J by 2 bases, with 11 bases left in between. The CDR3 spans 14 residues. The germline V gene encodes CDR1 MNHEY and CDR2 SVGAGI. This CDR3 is CASRPSYPGNTIYF. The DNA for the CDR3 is TGTGCCAGCAGACCCTCCTACCCTGGAAACACCATATATTTT.

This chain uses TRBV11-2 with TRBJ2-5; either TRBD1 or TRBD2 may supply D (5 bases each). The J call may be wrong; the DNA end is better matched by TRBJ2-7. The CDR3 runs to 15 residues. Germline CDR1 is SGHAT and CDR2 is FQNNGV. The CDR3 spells CASSLVGGPSYEQYF. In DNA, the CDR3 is TGTGCCAGCAGCTTAGTTGGGGGTCCTTCCTACGAGCAGTACTTC.

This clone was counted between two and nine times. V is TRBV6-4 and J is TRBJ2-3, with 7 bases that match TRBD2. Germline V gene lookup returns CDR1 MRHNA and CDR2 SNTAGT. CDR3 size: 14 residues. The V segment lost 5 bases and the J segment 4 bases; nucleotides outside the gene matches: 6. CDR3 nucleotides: TGTGCCAGCAGTCGGCGGGGGTTGTCAGATACGCAGTATTTT. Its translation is CASSRRGLSDTQYF.

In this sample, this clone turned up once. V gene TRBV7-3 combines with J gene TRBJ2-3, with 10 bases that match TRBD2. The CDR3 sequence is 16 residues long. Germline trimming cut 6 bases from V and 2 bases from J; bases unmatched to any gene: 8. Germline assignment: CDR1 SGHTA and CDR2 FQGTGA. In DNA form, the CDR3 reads TGTGCCAGCAGGGAACCCGGGACTAGCGACACAGATACGCAGTATTTT. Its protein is CASREPGTSDTDTQYF.

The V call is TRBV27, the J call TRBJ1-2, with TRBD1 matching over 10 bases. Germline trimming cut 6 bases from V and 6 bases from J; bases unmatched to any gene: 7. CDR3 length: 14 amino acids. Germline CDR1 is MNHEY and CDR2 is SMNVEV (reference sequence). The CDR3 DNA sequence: TGTGCCAGCAGCAGTGGGACAGGGGAGAATGGCTACACCTTC. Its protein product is CASSSGTGENGYTF.

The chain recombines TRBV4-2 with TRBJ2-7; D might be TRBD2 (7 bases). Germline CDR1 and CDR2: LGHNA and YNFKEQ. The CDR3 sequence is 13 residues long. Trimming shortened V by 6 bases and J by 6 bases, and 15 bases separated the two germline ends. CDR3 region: CASSGRGRPEQYF. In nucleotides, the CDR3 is TGTGCCAGCAGTGGGCGGGGGCGCCCCGAGCAGTACTTC.

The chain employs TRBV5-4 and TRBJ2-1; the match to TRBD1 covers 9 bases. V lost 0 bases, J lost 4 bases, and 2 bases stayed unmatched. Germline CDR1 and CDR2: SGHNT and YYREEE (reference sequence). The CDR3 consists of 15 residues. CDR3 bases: TGTGCCAGCAGCTTGGGGGGACAGGGATACAATGAGCAGTTCTTC. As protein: CASSLGGQGYNEQFF.

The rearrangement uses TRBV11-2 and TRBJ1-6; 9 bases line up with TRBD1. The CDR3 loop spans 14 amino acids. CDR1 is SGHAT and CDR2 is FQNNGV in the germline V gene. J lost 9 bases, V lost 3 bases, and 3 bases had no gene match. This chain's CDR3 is CASSLTGGISPLHF. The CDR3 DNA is TGTGCCAGCAGCTTGACAGGGGGAATTTCACCCCTCCACTTT.

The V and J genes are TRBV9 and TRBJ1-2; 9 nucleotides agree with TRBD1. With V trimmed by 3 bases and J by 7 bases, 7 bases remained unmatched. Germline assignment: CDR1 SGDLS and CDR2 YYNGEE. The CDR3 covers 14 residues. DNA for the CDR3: TGTGCCAGCAGCGGGACAGGGGCCCCTATTGGCTACACCTTC. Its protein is CASSGTGAPIGYTF.

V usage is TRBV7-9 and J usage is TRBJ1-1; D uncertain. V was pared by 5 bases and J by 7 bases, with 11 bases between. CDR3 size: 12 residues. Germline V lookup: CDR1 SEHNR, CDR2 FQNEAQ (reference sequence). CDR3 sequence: CASSPRSNEAFF. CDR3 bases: TGTGCCAGCAGCCCCCGGTCGAATGAAGCTTTCTTT.

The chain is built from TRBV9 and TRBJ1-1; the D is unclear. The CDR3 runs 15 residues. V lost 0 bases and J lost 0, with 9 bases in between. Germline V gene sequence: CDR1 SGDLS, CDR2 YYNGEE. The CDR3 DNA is TGTGCCAGCAGCGTAGCTCCAGGTTTGAACACTGAAGCTTTCTTT. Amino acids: CASSVAPGLNTEAFF.

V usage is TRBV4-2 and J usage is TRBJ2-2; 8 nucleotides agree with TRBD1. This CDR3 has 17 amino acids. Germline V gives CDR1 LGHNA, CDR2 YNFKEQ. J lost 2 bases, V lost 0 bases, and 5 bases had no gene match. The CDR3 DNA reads TGTGCCAGCAGCCAAGAAGGTTCAGGGGGCAACACCGGGGAGCTGTTTTTT. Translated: CASSQEGSGGNTGELFF.

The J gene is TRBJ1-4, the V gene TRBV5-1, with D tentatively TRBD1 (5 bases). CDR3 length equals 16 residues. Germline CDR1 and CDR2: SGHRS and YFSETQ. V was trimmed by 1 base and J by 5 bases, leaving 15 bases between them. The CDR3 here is CASSLTPTGGNEKLFF. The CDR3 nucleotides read TGCGCCAGCAGCTTGACCCCCACGGGGGGGAATGAAAAACTGTTTTTT. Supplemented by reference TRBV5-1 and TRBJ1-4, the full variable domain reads KAGVTQTPRYLIKTRGQQVTLSCSPISGHRSVSWYQQTPGQGLQFLFEYFSETQRNKGNFPGRFSGRQFSNSRSEMNVSTLELGDSALYLCASSLTPTGGNEKLFFGSGTQLSVL.

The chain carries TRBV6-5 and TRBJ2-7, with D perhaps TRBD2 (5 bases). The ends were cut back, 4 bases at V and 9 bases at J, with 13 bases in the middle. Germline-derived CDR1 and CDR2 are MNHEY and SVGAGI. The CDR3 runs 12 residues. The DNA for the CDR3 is TGTGCCAGCAGTTTCCTTGAGGGTGTGCAGTACTTC. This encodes CASSFLEGVQYF.